This entry lists 10 T cell receptor beta chains sequenced from one sample in a study of T cell responses to AZD1222 COVID-19 vaccine. Here immunoSEQ multiplex PCR was the method, and the copy in TCRdb shows in-frame clones only, minus some. The table lists approximately 130,000 clones, around 88% of them singletons, with approximately 12% in the top ten. Material: peripheral blood, obtained on day 0 of MenACWY control vaccination. These receptors came from an adult in good health.

The CDR3 protein is CSVDRLGEQYF. DNA of the CDR3: TGCAGCGTTGACCGCCTGGGGGAGCAGTACTTC. The rearrangement joins TRBV29-1 to TRBJ2-7; D gene uncertain. Germline V gives CDR1 SQVTM, CDR2 ANQGSEA. There are 11 residues in the CDR3. The V and J ends lost 3 bases and 7 bases respectively, with 10 bases between them.

The V gene is TRBV7-2, the J gene TRBJ1-1; D is unclear. The germline CDR1 and CDR2 sequences are SGHTA and FQGNSA. Trimming removed 5 bases at V and 0 bases at J, with 7 bases between. This CDR3 region has 13 residues. CDR3 in DNA: TGTGCCAGCAGCAAACAGTTGAACACTGAAGCTTTCTTT. Residues: CASSKQLNTEAFF.

The chain employs TRBV29-1 and TRBJ1-2; 11 positions agree with TRBD1. Looked up from germline, CDR1 is SQVTM and CDR2 is ANQGSEA. J lost 4 bases, V lost 5 bases, and 3 bases had no gene match. The CDR3 is 13 residues long. CDR3 protein: CSVPGTGGYGYTF. For the CDR3, the DNA is TGCAGCGTTCCGGGGACAGGGGGCTATGGCTACACCTTC. The full variable domain, in which reference TRBV29-1 and TRBJ1-2 provide the parts outside the CDR3, is SAVISQKPSRDICQRGTSLTIQCQVDSQVTMMFWYRQQPGQSLTLIATANQGSEATYESGFVIDKFPISRPNLTFSTLTVSNMSPEDSSIYLCSVPGTGGYGYTFGSGTRLTVV.

The chain is built from TRBV5-6 and TRBJ1-2; D not certain. CDR3 length equals 15 residues. V gave up 4 bases and J gave up 6 bases, with 19 bases separating them. Germline lookup yields CDR1 SGHDT and CDR2 YYEEEE. The CDR3 coding sequence is TGTGCCAGCAGCCCGCCCCTTCGACAAGGCGATGGCTACACCTTC. Residues: CASSPPLRQGDGYTF.

This chain links TRBV9 with TRBJ1-4; possible D gene TRBD1, 6 bases. V gave up 0 bases and J gave up 8 bases, with 11 bases separating them. Germline CDR1 reads SGDLS; CDR2 reads YYNGEE. This CDR3 is built from 14 residues. The chain's CDR3 is CASSVEGGQEKLFF. DNA of the CDR3: TGTGCCAGCAGCGTAGAGGGGGGGCAGGAAAAACTGTTTTTT.

The J gene is TRBJ1-1, the V gene TRBV20-1; D gene uncertain. Trimming left V 3 bases short and J 5 bases short, with 4 bases between. The V gene's germline CDR1 is DFQATT and CDR2 SNEGSKA (reference sequence). The CDR3 covers 10 residues. CDR3 protein: CSARWTEAFF. DNA of the CDR3: TGCAGTGCTAGGTGGACTGAAGCTTTCTTT.

The V call is TRBV6-5, the J call TRBJ1-1; D unresolved. Germline assignment: CDR1 MNHEY and CDR2 SVGAGI. The ends were cut back, 5 bases at V and 1 base at J, with 8 bases in the middle. The CDR3 extends over 13 amino acids. CDR3 region: CASSRRSNTEAFF. CDR3 nucleotides: TGTGCCAGCAGTCGAAGGTCGAACACTGAAGCTTTCTTT.

The gene calls are TRBV20-1 and TRBJ2-1, with 10 bases that match TRBD2. Per germline, CDR1 DFQATT and CDR2 SNEGSKA (reference sequence). The CDR3 runs to 18 residues. Trimming cost V 3 bases and J 3 bases; bases outside gene matches: 14. The DNA of the CDR3 is TGCAGTGCTAGTTTTCCTAGCGGGAGCCCCAAACTCTACAATGAGCAGTTCTTC. Encoded protein: CSASFPSGSPKLYNEQFF.

This chain joins TRBV25-1 and TRBJ2-5; 7 positions agree with TRBD2. CDR1 is MGHDK, CDR2 SYGVNS, per germline. V gave up 3 bases and J gave up 3 bases; unmatched junction bases: 10. This CDR3 spans 16 amino acids. CDR3 residues: CASSDFGRETKETQYF. DNA of the CDR3: TGTGCCAGCAGTGATTTTGGGCGGGAGACAAAAGAGACCCAGTACTTC.

The DNA of the CDR3 is TGCGCCAGCAGCTTGGAGGTTATAGCACCCCTCCACTTT. Its translation: CASSLEVIAPLHF. This rearrangement joins TRBV5-1 to TRBJ1-6; D is undetermined. Germline V CDR1 and CDR2: SGHRS, YFSETQ. This CDR3 comprises 13 residues. The V end was cut by 0 bases, the J end by 11 bases, with 9 bases between.